This T cell receptor beta chain was retrieved from a study of blood T cell repertoires in COVID-19. At the level of the study: Material from acute and convalescent COVID-19 was sourced from the United States, Italy and Spain.

The CDR3 runs to 12 residues. V lost 2 bases and J 3 bases, leaving 3 bases between the germline ends. CDR1 is LGHNA and CDR2 is YNFKEQ in the germline V gene. This clone was seen a single time. The repertoire was sequenced with immunoSEQ multiplex PCR; TCRdb's copy has only in-frame clones and lacks some. The sample includes about 190,000 clones, roughly 88% of them seen just once. This clonotype originated in a man older than 75 with COVID-19, enrolled during active disease. Sequenced input: peripheral blood. The chain has TRBV4-2 and TRBJ2-3; D is uncertain. The CDR3 spells CASSQTTDTQYF. CDR3 DNA: TGTGCCAGCAGCCAAACTACAGATACGCAGTATTTT.